This TCR beta chain is drawn from a study of blood T cell repertoires in COVID-19. Original handling: Using reference gene primer amplification, nucleated cell counts were estimated. This table comes from immunoSEQ multiplex PCR, and its TCRdb copy is limited to in-frame clones, with some not included. V and J calls and clone size are given by that table; D and trimming were obtained from the DNA. Of more than 150,000 clones in the sample, around 86% were seen once. Germline loops: CDR1 SNHLY, CDR2 FYNNEI. V shed 3 bases, J shed 7 bases, and the junction held 7 bases outside the gene matches. The CDR3 contains 15 residues.

Sequencing used peripheral blood. The chain recombines TRBV2 with TRBJ1-5, with TRBD1 matching over 9 bases. This sequence was found in a middle-aged man with acute or convalescent COVID-19. CDR3 DNA sequence: TGTGCCAGCAGTGAGATGGGACAGGGCCGGCAGCCCCAGCATTTT. Encoded protein: CASSEMGQGRQPQHF. The whole variable domain, filled in from reference TRBV2 and TRBJ1-5, reads EPEVTQTPSHQVTQMGQEVILRCVPISNHLYFYWYRQILGQKVEFLVSFYNNEISEKSEIFDDQFSVERPDGSNFTLKIRSTKLEDSAMYFCASSEMGQGRQPQHFGDGTRLSIL.